This T cell receptor beta chain was recorded in a study of blood T cell repertoires in COVID-19. Overall study context: Specimens from acute and convalescent COVID-19 originated in the United States, Italy and Spain. T cells, B-cell-depleted T cells, or PBMCs provided the cDNA or gDNA that served as material.

CDR3 size: 16 residues. Trimming cost V 0 bases and J 5 bases, with 14 bases left between them. Germline CDR1 is SGHNT and CDR2 is YYREEE (reference sequence). Authors' processing steps: Scientists estimated how many nucleated cells there were by amplifying reference gene primers. Clones were read by immunoSEQ multiplex PCR, and TCRdb kept only the in-frame ones, dropping some. The V and J calls and clone size were taken over from that table, and D and trimming were inferred from the DNA. The table has about 120,000 clones, roughly four fifths seen once. The J gene is TRBJ1-4, the V gene TRBV5-4; a weak D match, TRBD1 (5 bases). The TCR comes from a human donor in a cohort sampled during active COVID-19. Sequencing was carried out using peripheral blood. The CDR3 spells CASSLGGTQRNEKLFF. CDR3 DNA sequence: TGTGCCAGCAGCTTGGGTGGGACTCAGAGAAATGAAAAACTGTTTTTT.